This is a list of T cell receptor beta chains from one sample in a study of T cell repertoires in cytomegalovirus infection. No antigen has been identified for these receptors. One entry per CDR3 protein results from TCRdb running MiXCR on the reads. The sample lists 200,000 to 250,000 distinct CDR3 sequences, around two fifths seen once, with approximately 59% in the top ten. Material: CD8+ T cells from cultured PBMCs, obtained from culture after CMV antigen stimulation. The receptors originated from a human donor in good health (CMV status not recorded). Some clones in this sample may be carry-over from other donors' samples. The CDR3 runs from the conserved cysteine through the conserved F or W. Fields, in order: J gene, V gene, D gene, CDR3 protein. The D gene is left open where the match is weak.

j_call: TRBJ1-2; v_call: TRBV25-1; d_call: TRBD1; cdr3_aa: CASSEWGYRGTDRDGYTF
j_call: TRBJ2-1; v_call: TRBV7-2; d_call: TRBD2; cdr3_aa: CASSFAIAGGPLYEQFF
j_call: TRBJ1-2; v_call: TRBV27; d_call: NA; cdr3_aa: CASSPTGGGYTF
j_call: TRBJ1-5; v_call: TRBV6-2/TRBV6-3; d_call: NA; cdr3_aa: CASAGFSNQPQHF
j_call: TRBJ2-1; v_call: TRBV12-3/TRBV12-4; d_call: NA; cdr3_aa: CASSLAVGTEQFF
j_call: TRBJ1-1; v_call: TRBV4-1; d_call: NA; cdr3_aa: CASSQAPQCEAFF
j_call: TRBJ2-3; v_call: TRBV7-2; d_call: NA; cdr3_aa: CASSQGLFTDTQYF
j_call: TRBJ2-1; v_call: TRBV4-1; d_call: NA; cdr3_aa: CASSQGRQINNEQFF
j_call: TRBJ2-6; v_call: TRBV10-3; d_call: TRBD1; cdr3_aa: CAISELRGPGANVLTF
j_call: TRBJ2-1; v_call: TRBV5-4; d_call: TRBD1; cdr3_aa: CASSLSRQGNYNEQFF
j_call: TRBJ2-7; v_call: TRBV11-2; d_call: TRBD1; cdr3_aa: CASSLTGTGASYEQYF
j_call: TRBJ2-2; v_call: TRBV4-1; d_call: NA; cdr3_aa: CASSQESGRRNTGELFF
j_call: TRBJ1-2; v_call: TRBV10-3; d_call: NA; cdr3_aa: CAISESVVGREANYGYTF
j_call: TRBJ2-3; v_call: TRBV7-8; d_call: TRBD2; cdr3_aa: CASSRHPRGRATDTQYF
j_call: TRBJ2-1; v_call: TRBV10-3; d_call: TRBD2; cdr3_aa: CAISTPIAGDNEQFF
j_call: TRBJ2-7; v_call: TRBV7-9; d_call: NA; cdr3_aa: CASSLVTGSSYEQYF
j_call: TRBJ1-1; v_call: TRBV11-2; d_call: NA; cdr3_aa: CASSSNFGSEAFF
j_call: TRBJ2-7; v_call: TRBV7-6; d_call: TRBD1; cdr3_aa: CASSLYRGSDEQYF
j_call: TRBJ2-1; v_call: TRBV7-9; d_call: NA; cdr3_aa: CASSPSLPGPRDNEQFF